This T cell receptor (beta chain) comes out of a study of shared clonotypes between healthy human individuals (dated by TCRdb to the early 2020s). Background for the entire study: Three men and a couple of women, aged 18 to 49 years, made up the cohort. Per donor, three plates each were used for CD4 naive and CD4 memory, two for CD8 naive, and one for CD8 memory. To estimate repertoire size and how much clonotype sharing occurs between individuals, the study deeply sequenced the blood TCR repertoires of 5 or 6 healthy adults. Each donor's leukapheresis produced roughly between roughly 0.85 and 9 billion PBMCs. Libraries were prepared and TCR repertoires were sequenced by different laboratories using diverse techniques, in order to increase sequencing depth and limit assay-specific biases. The paper's findings and limits, for the study overall: Because the study included a small number of donors, the genetic and exposure-history diversity represented was limited. Approximately 5% of naive CD4, 3.5% of naive CD8, about 2.1% of memory CD4, and 0.35% to 0.4% of memory CD8 clonotypes were shared across four donors. Clonotypes shared by all four sorted-subset donors showed higher generation probabilities than non-shared clonotypes. Sampling was limited to blood, and TCR repertoires in tissue likely differ from TCR repertoires in blood. Pairwise subsampling indicated that sequencing depth was expected to affect the degree of clonotype sharing among donors. Larger estimated clonotype richness was generally found for naive subsets than for memory subsets. Even with the large sequencing depth, rarefaction of the sorted-subset datasets indicated that sequencing was incomplete.

To note about this clone: What antigen it recognizes has not been identified. No base-level quality is on record; no much larger clone is a single base apart.

TCR CDR3 regions were amplified from genomic DNA by multiplex PCR using the deep immunoSEQ assay. For each cell subset, the extracted genomic DNA was distributed evenly across all wells of several immunoSEQ 96-well plates, and each plate served as one replicate. For sorted subsets, around 0.2 ug of genomic DNA, equivalent to around 30,000 T cell genomes, went into each replicate PCR. The purified libraries were quantified using a Qubit 3.0 fluorometer, sized with a Bioanalyzer 2100, and then quantified again using the KAPA Library Quantification kit. Every immunoSEQ 96-well plate was sequenced on a separate single-read 150-cycle Illumina NextSeq 550 flow cell. The source study handled its data this way. The immunoSEQ output contained only junctional sequences without quality scores, so filtering could not match that applied to full-length reads. Sequences were annotated with PyIR, a Python wrapper for IgBLAST v1.9, and V/J genes and CDR3 were assigned using IMGT germline references. Any read was removed if the V/J assignment was weak (E-value above 1e-6), the CDR3 was missing, or the read contained stop codons, out-of-frame junctions, or ambiguous translated residues. V3J clonotypes were defined as sequences sharing an identical inferred V gene, J gene, and CDR3 amino acid sequence. The percentage overlap between two repertoires was calculated by dividing the number of shared unique clonotypes by the size of the smaller repertoire. Richness of each repertoire was evaluated using RTK rarefaction, the Chao1 estimator, and Recon v2.1 estimates of unobserved clonotypes. OLGA was used to compute generation probabilities for all TCRbeta clonotypes that the gDNA method yielded from four donors. Here the immuneACCESS table is served through TCRdb, limited to in-frame sequences with V and J called. Missing clones are a known gap in these copies; in checked studies unresolved V genes cover under half, and the rest lacks a known reason. The DNA was the basis for D and trimming; V, J and clone size are from that table. The sample table records about 2 million clones; 85% to 95% of these occur just once. Clones ranked in the top ten supply 0.13% of the sample.

The donors were healthy, HIV-negative adults with no recently reported acute infections or vaccinations. Every donor was a Caucasian adult living in Nashville, Tennessee, USA. Magnetic negative selection was used to enrich CD4+ T cells, after which naive cells were positively selected on CD45RA and the negative fraction became the memory subset. Blood was obtained by leukapheresis, after which PBMCs were separated by Ficoll-Histopaque density gradient centrifugation and cryopreserved in liquid nitrogen vapor phase. Analytical flow cytometry was used to check the purity and quantity of every magnetically sorted T cell population. Each sorted fraction had its genomic DNA isolated and then quantified by UV absorbance on a Nanodrop 2000c. The CDR3 measures 15 amino acids from cysteine to phenylalanine. Of all the DNA, just the CDR3 is kept, 45 bases in frame from base 1. At the junction V is shortened by 0 bases and J by 6 bases, with 12 bases in between. The CDR1 and CDR2 encoded by the germline V gene are MNHEY and SVGAGI.

The sequence joins TRBV6-5 to TRBJ1-5, with TRBD1 as a weak D call on 5 bases. Sequencing was done on a sample of naive CD4+ T cells sorted from blood. Interpreted using the paper, the cell subset or site label stands for: CD45RA+ positively selected. The sequence was obtained from a man aged 18-30 years in good health. The bases are TGTGCCAGCAGTTACTCGATGGGTGGGGGTCAGCCCCAGCATTTT. It is translated as CASSYSMGGGQPQHF.